These T cell receptor beta chains were read from a single sample in a study of blood T cell repertoires in COVID-19. This table comes from immunoSEQ multiplex PCR, and its TCRdb copy is limited to in-frame clones, with some not included. The data show approximately 230,000 clones, with 70% to 90% seen just once and around 3% held by the top ten. Sequencing was carried out using peripheral blood. These receptors were taken from a man aged 18 to 29 with active or convalescent COVID-19. CDR3s include the opening cysteine and the closing phenylalanine or tryptophan.

V gene: TRBV5-4; CDR3 protein: CASSAGEEGNQPQHF
V gene: TRBV3-1/TRBV3-2; CDR3 protein: CASSQGAGYTEAFF
V gene: TRBV10-3; CDR3 protein: CAISEIDRGGTEAFF
V gene: TRBV5-8; CDR3 protein: CASSLGGQGANEQYF
V gene: TRBV7-8; CDR3 protein: CASSLSTVNTEAFF
V gene: TRBV7-2; CDR3 protein: CASSWRQGSYNEQFF
V gene: TRBV6-5; CDR3 protein: CASSYSGTGDTGELFF
V gene: TRBV9; CDR3 protein: CASSETSGRSAEQYF
V gene: TRBV2; CDR3 protein: CASINSENTGELFF
V gene: TRBV27; CDR3 protein: CASRPQQGPNYGYTF
V gene: TRBV7-2; CDR3 protein: CASSSSQQGNQPQHF
V gene: TRBV6-2/TRBV6-3; CDR3 protein: CASSSGHNTEAFF
V gene: TRBV19; CDR3 protein: CASSTRLAGPPGSYNEQFF
V gene: TRBV9; CDR3 protein: CASSTSSSYNSPLHF
V gene: TRBV3-1/TRBV3-2; CDR3 protein: CASSPRGGSNEKLFF
V gene: TRBV24-1; CDR3 protein: CATSEAPGAGQFF
V gene: TRBV7-3; CDR3 protein: CASSLAGVLYNEQFF
V gene: TRBV5-4; CDR3 protein: CASSLGAAGANVLTF
V gene: TRBV10-2; CDR3 protein: CASSAAGGNYGYTF
V gene: TRBV19; CDR3 protein: CASTPTTDRAYHQPQHF
V gene: TRBV11-2; CDR3 protein: CASSLGQFREKLFF
V gene: TRBV5-6; CDR3 protein: CASSFVRYMNTEAFF
V gene: TRBV28; CDR3 protein: CAIQPKKQGASNQPQHF
V gene: TRBV5-1; CDR3 protein: CARRLQGTGELFF
V gene: TRBV7-6; CDR3 protein: CASSLARVAKETQYF
V gene: TRBV18; CDR3 protein: CASSPKGLPGTGVSPLHF
V gene: TRBV27; CDR3 protein: CASSSLIRGRGNTIYF
V gene: TRBV7-8; CDR3 protein: CASSSGRGGDEQYF
V gene: TRBV11-2; CDR3 protein: CASSTYSVQETQYF
V gene: TRBV6-2/TRBV6-3; CDR3 protein: CASSRTSGRAQSYEQYF
V gene: TRBV2; CDR3 protein: CASKGGGAYNEQFF
V gene: TRBV6-4; CDR3 protein: CASTPDRPSGPQHF
V gene: TRBV7-9; CDR3 protein: CASSLLPGRASDEQFF
V gene: TRBV3-1/TRBV3-2; CDR3 protein: CASRDSGGHRYQETQYF
V gene: TRBV5-1; CDR3 protein: CASSWEGPSYNEQFF
V gene: TRBV18; CDR3 protein: CASSPIMGLPSQETQYF
V gene: TRBV27; CDR3 protein: CASSNMGAGSSYEQYF
V gene: TRBV28; CDR3 protein: CASTTAGPRNYEQYF
V gene: TRBV30; CDR3 protein: CAWGGVKGTYEQYF
V gene: TRBV5-1; CDR3 protein: CASSLGGERETQYF
V gene: TRBV18; CDR3 protein: CASSPLPPYEGVNTEAFF